This T cell receptor beta chain was sequenced during a study of Graves' ophthalmopathy and Graves' hyperthyroidism. Hyperthyroidism patients had new diagnoses, durations under 2 months, and ages of 18 to 65. In its sample, this clonotype was seen a few times. TCR beta CDR3 amplification used RNA transcripts. RT-PCR in the first round used HTBI primers; a second-round multiplex PCR followed. TCRdb itself ran the multiplex PCR reads through MiXCR, one entry per CDR3 protein. This table holds around 1,000,000 distinct CDR3 sequences, less than 45% found once. The CDR3 is made up of 18 amino acids. The ends were cut back, 4 bases at V and 7 bases at J, with 28 bases in the middle.

Sequenced: peripheral blood or thyroid tissue (not recorded which). The clonotype was recovered from an adult man with Graves' hyperthyroidism. The V gene is TRBV12-3 or TRBV12-4, the J gene TRBJ1-1, with D perhaps matching TRBD1 (5 bases). The CDR3 region is CASSSLIPPRDGEFEAFF. The CDR3 bases are TGTGCCAGCAGTTCATTAATTCCCCCCCGGGACGGAGAATTTGAAGCTTTCTTT.